What follows are 10 T cell receptor beta chains derived from one specimen sequenced in a study of T cells after yellow fever vaccination. TCRdb ran MiXCR on the 5' RACE reads and lists one entry per CDR3 protein. This sample carries a few hundred thousand distinct CDR3 sequences, roughly 5.6% of them seen once, and the ten largest clones take 3% to 4%. The material was CD4+ T cells sorted from PBMCs, obtained on the day of the yellow fever booster vaccination. These receptors were collected from a man between 18 and 35 years old who received the YFV17D yellow fever vaccine.

The chain carries TRBV25-1 and TRBJ1-1; the match to TRBD1 covers 11 bases. The junction had 7 bases not matched to a gene; V was cut back by 2 bases and J by 5 bases. The CDR3 contains 16 residues. Looked up from germline, CDR1 is MGHDK and CDR2 is SYGVNS. CDR3 nucleotides: TGTGCCAGCAGTGAACTCGGGACAGGGGGGACGACTGAAGCTTTCTTT. Its protein product is CASSELGTGGTTEAFF.

This clonotype appeared many times. The chain uses TRBV4-3 and TRBJ1-2; the D gene is possibly TRBD1 (6 bases). Germline loops: CDR1 LGHNA, CDR2 YSLEER. The CDR3 has 13 residues. V shed 6 bases and J shed 2 bases, with 10 bases lying between them. The CDR3 protein is CASRKGVNYGYTF. The CDR3 DNA reads TGCGCCAGCAGGAAGGGGGTAAACTATGGCTACACCTTC.

The CDR3 region is CASSELQGADTQYF. CDR3 coding DNA: TGTGCCAGCAGTGAATTGCAGGGGGCCGATACGCAGTATTTT. V gene TRBV6-1 combines with J gene TRBJ2-3, with TRBD1 identical over 8 bases. V lost 2 bases to trimming and J lost 6 bases; unmatched junction nucleotides: 4. Germline CDR1 and CDR2: MNHNS and SASEGT. CDR3 length: 14 residues.

V gene TRBV11-1 combines with J gene TRBJ1-1; 7 positions agree with TRBD1. From germline, CDR1 is SGHAT and CDR2 FQDESV (reference sequence). Trimming removed 1 base from V and 10 bases from J; junction bases left unmatched: 6. The CDR3 covers 13 residues. The CDR3 DNA sequence: TGTGCCAGCAGCTTAGAAGTTTGGGACAGAGCTTTCTTT. As protein: CASSLEVWDRAFF.

This clonotype was counted between two and nine times. This chain connects TRBV7-8 to TRBJ2-7; D not certain. This CDR3 contains 17 residues. Trimming cost V 8 bases and J 3 bases, with 26 bases left between them. CDR1 is SGHVS, CDR2 FQNEAQ, per germline. Here the CDR3 DNA reads TGTGCCAGCTCTCCCCTCAAGGGCAGGAATCCCTTCTACGAGCAGTACGTC. This codes for CASSPLKGRNPFYEQYV.

This rearrangement joins TRBV5-5 to TRBJ1-6; 7 positions agree with TRBD1. After removal of 4 bases from V and 6 bases from J, the junction contained 4 bases not matched to a gene. Germline V gene sequence: CDR1 SGHKS, CDR2 YYEKEE (reference sequence). There are 14 residues in the CDR3. The CDR3 here is CASSVGTVNSPLHF. In DNA, the CDR3 is TGTGCCAGCAGCGTAGGGACAGTTAATTCACCCCTCCACTTT. The full variable domain, its missing parts supplied by reference TRBV5-5 and TRBJ1-6, is DAGVTQSPTHLIKTRGQQVTLRCSPISGHKSVSWYQQVLGQGPQFIFQYYEKEERGRGNFPDRFSARQFPNYSSELNVNALLLGDSALYLCASSVGTVNSPLHFGNGTRLTVT.

This clonotype showed up just a few times. V usage is TRBV6-5 and J usage is TRBJ2-1; possibly TRBD2 for D (6 bases). The CDR3 extends over 15 amino acids. Trimming stripped 6 bases from V and 2 bases from J, with 14 bases between. Germline CDR1 is MNHEY and CDR2 is SVGAGI. CDR3 sequence reads: CASRHYREPYNEQFF. Here the CDR3 DNA reads TGTGCCAGCAGGCACTACCGGGAGCCCTACAATGAGCAGTTCTTC.

The chain recombines TRBV6-9 with TRBJ1-2; tentatively, D is TRBD1 (5 bases). The V end was cut by 7 bases, the J end by 8 bases, with 20 bases between. This CDR3 has 14 residues. CDR1 and CDR2 from the germline V gene are MNHGY and SVAAGI. The CDR3 sequence: CASTWDPSKGGYTF. CDR3 bases: TGTGCCAGCACCTGGGACCCCTCGAAAGGGGGCTACACCTTC.

This clonotype was observed a handful of times. The chain employs TRBV7-2 and TRBJ2-1, with 9 bases fitting TRBD2. The V gene's germline CDR1 is SGHTA and CDR2 FQGNSA. There are 16 residues in the CDR3. The junction had 10 bases not matched to a gene; V was cut back by 5 bases and J by 5 bases. The CDR3 region is CASSGRGGRPNNEQFF. The CDR3 DNA follows: TGTGCCAGCAGCGGGCGGGGGGGGCGCCCTAACAATGAGCAGTTCTTC.

The J gene is TRBJ1-1, the V gene TRBV5-1; 11 bases fit TRBD1. The V segment lost 3 bases and the J segment 4 bases; nucleotides outside the gene matches: 14. Germline CDR1 reads SGHRS; CDR2 reads YFSETQ. This CDR3 has 18 residues. CDR3: CASSSPQGQGARGTEAFF. CDR3 in DNA: TGCGCCAGCAGCTCCCCTCAAGGACAGGGGGCGAGGGGCACTGAAGCTTTCTTT.